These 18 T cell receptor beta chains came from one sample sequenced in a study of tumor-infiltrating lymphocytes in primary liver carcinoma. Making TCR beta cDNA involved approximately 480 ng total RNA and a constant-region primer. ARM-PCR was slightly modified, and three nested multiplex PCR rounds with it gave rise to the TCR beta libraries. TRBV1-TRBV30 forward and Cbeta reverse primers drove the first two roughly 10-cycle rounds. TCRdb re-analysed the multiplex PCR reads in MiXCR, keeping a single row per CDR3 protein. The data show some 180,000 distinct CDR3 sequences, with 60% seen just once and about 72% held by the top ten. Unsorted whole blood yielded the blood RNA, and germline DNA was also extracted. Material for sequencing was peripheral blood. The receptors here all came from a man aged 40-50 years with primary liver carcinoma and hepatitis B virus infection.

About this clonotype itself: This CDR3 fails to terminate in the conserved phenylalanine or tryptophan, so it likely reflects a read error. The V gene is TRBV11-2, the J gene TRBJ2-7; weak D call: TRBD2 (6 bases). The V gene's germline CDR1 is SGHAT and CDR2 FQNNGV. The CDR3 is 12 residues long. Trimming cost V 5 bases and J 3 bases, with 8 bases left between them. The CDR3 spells CASSPGDYEQYI. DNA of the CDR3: TGTGCCAGCAGCCCGGGGGACTACGAGCAGTACATC.

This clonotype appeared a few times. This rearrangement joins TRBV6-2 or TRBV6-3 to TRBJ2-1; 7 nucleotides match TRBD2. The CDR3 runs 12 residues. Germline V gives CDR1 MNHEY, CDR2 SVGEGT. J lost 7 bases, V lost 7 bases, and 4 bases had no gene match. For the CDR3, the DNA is TGTGCCAGCAAAGCCGGGGGGAATGAGCAGTTCTTC. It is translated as CASKAGGNEQFF.

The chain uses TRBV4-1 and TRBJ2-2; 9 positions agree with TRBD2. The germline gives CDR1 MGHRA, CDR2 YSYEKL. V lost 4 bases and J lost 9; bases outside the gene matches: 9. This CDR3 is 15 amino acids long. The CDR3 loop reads CASSLNSGSSRELFF. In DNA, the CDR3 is TGCGCCAGCAGCCTTAATAGCGGGAGTTCGAGGGAGCTGTTTTTT.

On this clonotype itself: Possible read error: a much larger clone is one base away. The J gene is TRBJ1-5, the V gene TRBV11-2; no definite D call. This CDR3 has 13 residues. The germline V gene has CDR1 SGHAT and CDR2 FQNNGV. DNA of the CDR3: TGTGCCAGCAGCACGGACGGTTATCAGCCCCGGCATTTT. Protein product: CASSTDGYQPRHF.

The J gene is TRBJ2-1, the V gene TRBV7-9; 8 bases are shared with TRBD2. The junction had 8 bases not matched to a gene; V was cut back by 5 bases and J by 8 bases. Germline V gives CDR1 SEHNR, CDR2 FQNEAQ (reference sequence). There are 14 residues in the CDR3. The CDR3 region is CASSPGTSSYEQFF. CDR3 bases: TGTGCCAGCAGCCCCGGGACTAGTTCTTATGAGCAGTTCTTC.

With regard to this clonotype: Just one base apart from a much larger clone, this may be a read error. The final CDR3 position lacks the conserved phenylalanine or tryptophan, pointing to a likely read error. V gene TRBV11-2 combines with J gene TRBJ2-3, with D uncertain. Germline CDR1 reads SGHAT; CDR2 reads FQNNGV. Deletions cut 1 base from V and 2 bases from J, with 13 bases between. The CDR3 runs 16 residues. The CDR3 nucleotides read TGTGCCAGCAGCTTAGGAGGCCCTACCTCCACAGATACGCAGTATTCT. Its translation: CASSLGGPTSTDTQYS.

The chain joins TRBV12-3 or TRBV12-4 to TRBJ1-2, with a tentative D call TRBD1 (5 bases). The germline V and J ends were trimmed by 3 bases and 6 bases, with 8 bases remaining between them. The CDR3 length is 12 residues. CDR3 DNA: TGTGCCAGCAGTTTGGTGGGGGATGGCTACACCTTC. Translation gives CASSLVGDGYTF.

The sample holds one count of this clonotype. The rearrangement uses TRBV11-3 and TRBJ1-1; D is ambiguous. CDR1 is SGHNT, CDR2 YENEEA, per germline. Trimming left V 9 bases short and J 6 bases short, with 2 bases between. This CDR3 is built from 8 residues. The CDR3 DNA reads TGTGCCAGGCCTGAAGCTTTCTTT. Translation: CARPEAFF.

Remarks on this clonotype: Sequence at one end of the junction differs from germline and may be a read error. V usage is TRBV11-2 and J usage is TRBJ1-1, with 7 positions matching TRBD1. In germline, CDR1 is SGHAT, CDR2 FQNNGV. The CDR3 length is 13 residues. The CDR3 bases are TGTGCCGGCAGCTTGGCAGGGGGGGCTGAAGCTTTCTTT. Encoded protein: CAGSLAGGAEAFF.

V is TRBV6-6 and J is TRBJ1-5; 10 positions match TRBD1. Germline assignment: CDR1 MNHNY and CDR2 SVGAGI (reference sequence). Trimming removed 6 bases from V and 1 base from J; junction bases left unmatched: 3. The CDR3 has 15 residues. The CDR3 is CASRDRGRSNQPQHF. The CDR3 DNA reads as TGTGCCAGCAGGGACAGGGGGAGGAGCAATCAGCCCCAGCATTTT.

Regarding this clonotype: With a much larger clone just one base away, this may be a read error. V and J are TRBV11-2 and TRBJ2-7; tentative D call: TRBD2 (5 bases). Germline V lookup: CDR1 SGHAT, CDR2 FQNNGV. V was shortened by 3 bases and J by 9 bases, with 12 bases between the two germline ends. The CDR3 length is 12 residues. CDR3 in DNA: TGTGCCAGCAGCTTCGGGGTTCGCGGGCAGTACTTC. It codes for CASSFGVRGQYF.

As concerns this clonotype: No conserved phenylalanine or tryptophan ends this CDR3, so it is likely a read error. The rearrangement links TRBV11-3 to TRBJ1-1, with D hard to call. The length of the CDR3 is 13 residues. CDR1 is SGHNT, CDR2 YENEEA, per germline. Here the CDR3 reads CAGSVQASTEAFS. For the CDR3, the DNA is TGTGCCGGCAGCGTCCAAGCGAGCACTGAAGCTTTCTCT.

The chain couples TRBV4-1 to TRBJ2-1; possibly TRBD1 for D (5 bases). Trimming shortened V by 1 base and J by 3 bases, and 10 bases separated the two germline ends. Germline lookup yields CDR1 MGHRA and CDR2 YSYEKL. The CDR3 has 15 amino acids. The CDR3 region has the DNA TGCGCCAGCAGCCAAGGCCAGGGTAACTACAATGAGCAGTTCTTC. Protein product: CASSQGQGNYNEQFF.

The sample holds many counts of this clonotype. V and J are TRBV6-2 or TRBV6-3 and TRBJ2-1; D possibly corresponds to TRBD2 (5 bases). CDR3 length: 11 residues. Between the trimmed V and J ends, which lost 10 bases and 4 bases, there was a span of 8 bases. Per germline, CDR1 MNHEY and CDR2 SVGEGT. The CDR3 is CAIGEYNEQFF. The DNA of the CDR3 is TGTGCCATCGGGGAGTACAATGAGCAGTTCTTC.

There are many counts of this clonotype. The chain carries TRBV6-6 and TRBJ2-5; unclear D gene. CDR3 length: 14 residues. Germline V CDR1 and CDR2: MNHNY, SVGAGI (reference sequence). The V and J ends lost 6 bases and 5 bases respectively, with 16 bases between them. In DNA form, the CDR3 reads TGTGCCAGCAGACCCGGTGGGCCCGGGGAGACCCAGTACTTC. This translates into CASRPGGPGETQYF.

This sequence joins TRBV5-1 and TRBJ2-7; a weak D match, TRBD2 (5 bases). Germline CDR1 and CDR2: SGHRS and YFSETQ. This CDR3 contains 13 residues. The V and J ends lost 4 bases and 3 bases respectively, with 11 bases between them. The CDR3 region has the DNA TGCGCCAGCAGCGATGGTGAGGGCTACGAGCAGTACTTC. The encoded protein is CASSDGEGYEQYF.

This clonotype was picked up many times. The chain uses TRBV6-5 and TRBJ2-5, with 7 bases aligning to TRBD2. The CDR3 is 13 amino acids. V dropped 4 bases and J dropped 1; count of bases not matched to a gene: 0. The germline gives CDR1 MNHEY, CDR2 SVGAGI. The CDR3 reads CASSWTSQETQYF. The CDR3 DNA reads TGTGCCAGCAGTTGGACTAGCCAAGAGACCCAGTACTTC.

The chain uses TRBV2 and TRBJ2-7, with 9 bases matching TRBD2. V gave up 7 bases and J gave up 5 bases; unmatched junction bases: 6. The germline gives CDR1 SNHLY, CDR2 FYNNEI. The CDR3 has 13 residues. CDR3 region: CASKEREDNEQYF. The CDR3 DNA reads TGTGCCAGCAAAGAGCGGGAGGACAACGAGCAGTACTTC.